The 11 T cell receptor beta chains below come from one sample, sequenced in a study of T cell responses to AZD1222 COVID-19 vaccine. Sequencing was performed with immunoSEQ multiplex PCR; in TCRdb, only in-frame clones are kept and a portion is missing. The table shows tens of thousands of clones, with around 80% occurring only once. This sample comprised peripheral blood, obtained on day 0 of AZD1222 vaccination. Receptors originate from an adult in good health.

The chain has TRBV2 and TRBJ2-3; D is possibly TRBD2 (6 bases). V gave up 5 bases and J gave up 4 bases, with 16 bases separating them. The CDR3 is 15 residues long. Germline V gene sequence: CDR1 SNHLY, CDR2 FYNNEI. The CDR3 nucleotides read TGTGCCAGCAGTACTGGCGGGATGGGGTCAGATACGCAGTATTTT. It encodes CASSTGGMGSDTQYF.

This chain connects TRBV6-1 to TRBJ1-2; TRBD1 might be the D (6 bases). The V end lost 1 base, the J end lost 5 bases, and 17 bases lay between the germline ends. From germline, CDR1 is MNHNS and CDR2 SASEGT. CDR3 length equals 16 residues. The CDR3 sequence: CASSEGTRQDFYGYTF. CDR3 bases: TGTGCCAGCAGTGAAGGCACACGACAGGACTTTTATGGCTACACCTTC.

This sequence joins TRBV7-9 and TRBJ1-5; the match to TRBD1 covers 7 bases. Germline CDR1 SEHNR, CDR2 FQNEAQ (reference sequence). This CDR3 is 14 amino acids long. The V gene end was trimmed by 5 bases and the J gene end by 4 bases; junction bases not matched to a gene: 5. CDR3 coding DNA: TGTGCCAGCAGCCCGCAGGACAGGAATCAGCCCCAGCATTTT. Translating gives CASSPQDRNQPQHF.

The V and J genes are TRBV9 and TRBJ2-1; D not resolved. Germline CDR1 reads SGDLS; CDR2 reads YYNGEE. The length of the CDR3 is 15 residues. Trimming shortened V by 0 bases and J by 0 bases, and 7 bases separated the two germline ends. CDR3 sequence reads: CASSVESSSYNEQFF. CDR3 DNA: TGTGCCAGCAGCGTAGAATCCAGCTCCTACAATGAGCAGTTCTTC.

V gene TRBV18 combines with J gene TRBJ1-1; D not certain. V shed 6 bases and J shed 4 bases, with 9 bases lying between them. Per the germline V gene, CDR1 is KGHSH and CDR2 is LQKENI. The CDR3 spans 12 residues. Here the CDR3 reads CASSPEGTEAFF. The DNA of the CDR3 is TGTGCCAGCTCCCCTGAAGGCACTGAAGCTTTCTTT.

This sequence joins TRBV5-5 and TRBJ1-1; possible D gene TRBD1, 5 bases. Germline V gene lookup returns CDR1 SGHKS and CDR2 YYEKEE (reference sequence). Trimming cost V 4 bases and J 1 base, with 11 bases left between them. The CDR3 covers 14 residues. The CDR3 nucleotides read TGTGCCAGCAGCCCGGGGGTGGAGAACACTGAAGCTTTCTTT. Its translation is CASSPGVENTEAFF.

The chain couples TRBV5-8 to TRBJ1-5; no clear D. The CDR3 contains 13 residues. Germline V CDR1 and CDR2: SGHTS, YDEGEE. Trimming stripped 4 bases from V and 3 bases from J, with 8 bases between. Here the CDR3 reads CASSLRPNQPQHF. CDR3 nucleotides: TGTGCCAGCAGCCTGCGACCCAATCAGCCCCAGCATTTT.

This chain connects TRBV5-1 to TRBJ2-7, with a weak D call TRBD1 (5 bases). Germline lookup yields CDR1 SGHRS and CDR2 YFSETQ. The CDR3 is 13 residues long. V lost 1 base and J lost 5, with 10 bases in between. The CDR3 is CASSLYPGNEQYF. CDR3 nucleotide sequence: TGCGCCAGCAGCTTGTATCCAGGGAACGAGCAGTACTTC. The full variable domain, rest sourced from reference TRBV5-1 and TRBJ2-7, is KAGVTQTPRYLIKTRGQQVTLSCSPISGHRSVSWYQQTPGQGLQFLFEYFSETQRNKGNFPGRFSGRQFSNSRSEMNVSTLELGDSALYLCASSLYPGNEQYFGPGTRLTVT.

The V and J genes are TRBV11-2 and TRBJ2-5; 7 nucleotides line up with TRBD2. Germline trimming cut 6 bases from V and 0 bases from J; bases unmatched to any gene: 7. The CDR3 loop spans 15 amino acids. Germline V CDR1 and CDR2: SGHAT, FQNNGV. CDR3 loop: CASRPRAGDQETQYF. The CDR3 nucleotides read TGTGCCAGCAGGCCAAGGGCGGGAGACCAAGAGACCCAGTACTTC. Full variable domain (rest looked up from reference TRBV11-2 and TRBJ2-5): EAGVAQSPRYKIIEKRQSVAFWCNPISGHATLYWYQQILGQGPKLLIQFQNNGVVDDSQLPKDRFSAERLKGVDSTLKIQPAKLEDSAVYLCASRPRAGDQETQYFGPGTRLLVL.

As regards this clone: This same CDR3 is encoded by further DNA sequences in the sample. The chain couples TRBV5-1 to TRBJ2-7; D unresolved. CDR3 length: 13 amino acids. From germline, CDR1 is SGHRS and CDR2 YFSETQ. V shed 0 bases and J shed 1 base, with 5 bases lying between them. CDR3 coding DNA: TGCGCCAGCAGCTTGGCTCCGTCCTACGAGCAGTACTTC. Protein sequence: CASSLAPSYEQYF.

The chain carries TRBV29-1 and TRBJ1-1, with a weak D call TRBD1 (5 bases). Per germline, CDR1 SQVTM and CDR2 ANQGSEA. This CDR3 region has 11 residues. The CDR3 DNA reads TGCAGTGCAACAGGGAACACTGAAGCTTTCTTT. Its protein is CSATGNTEAFF.